Listed below are T cell receptor beta chains from one sample, sequenced in a study of blood T cell repertoires in COVID-19. Profiling relied on immunoSEQ multiplex PCR, and the TCRdb table lists in-frame clones only, not all of them. The table records tens of thousands of clones, around nine tenths of them present only once. Input material: peripheral blood. These receptor sequences come from a man aged 45-65 years with acute or convalescent COVID-19. Each CDR3 is given with its conserved first and last residue. The D gene is left open where the match is weak. Where a row states a size, it is once, few, many or the class of an expanded clone; other rows omit it.

cdr3_aa	cdr3_nt	cdr3_length	clone_size	d_call	v_call	j_call
CASSRNREYAFF	TGTGCCAGCAGTCGGAACAGGGAGTACGCTTTCTTT	12	once	.	TRBV5-5	TRBJ1-1
CASSSGQPLETQYF	TGTGCCAGCAGCTCGGGACAACCTCTAGAGACCCAGTACTTC	14	.	.	TRBV7-3	TRBJ2-5
CAWEIQGVYGYTF	TGTGCCTGGGAGATACAGGGAGTATATGGCTACACCTTC	13	.	.	TRBV30	TRBJ1-2
CASSKGAGGPQETQYF	TGTGCCAGCAGTAAGGGTGCGGGGGGGCCCCAAGAGACCCAGTACTTC	16	.	TRBD2	TRBV11-3	TRBJ2-5
CASSPGTENEKLFF	TGTGCCAGTAGTCCCGGGACAGAAAATGAAAAACTGTTTTTT	14	.	TRBD1	TRBV19	TRBJ1-4
CASSVDLGWTGELFF	TGTGCCAGCAGCGTAGACCTCGGGTGGACCGGGGAGCTGTTTTTT	15	.	.	TRBV9	TRBJ2-2
CASSYPTSEGGETQYF	TGTGCCAGCAGTTACCCTACTAGCGAGGGAGGAGAGACCCAGTACTTC	16	.	TRBD2	TRBV6-2/TRBV6-3	TRBJ2-5
CASRTGTNQETQYF	TGTGCCAGCAGGACCGGGACAAACCAAGAGACCCAGTACTTC	14	.	.	TRBV2	TRBJ2-5
CASSGQGQPQHF	TGTGCCAGCAGTGGCCAGGGTCAGCCCCAGCATTTT	12	.	.	TRBV27	TRBJ1-5
CASSSATGVIGVNTEAFF	TGTGCCAGCAGCTCAGCCACAGGGGTTATCGGGGTGAACACTGAAGCTTTCTTT	18	.	TRBD1	TRBV27	TRBJ1-1
CASSPPQGTNEKLFF	TGTGCCAGCTCACCACCACAGGGAACTAATGAAAAACTGTTTTTT	15	.	.	TRBV18	TRBJ1-4
CASSLRAGELFF	TGTGCCAGCAGTTTGCGTGCCGGGGAGCTGTTTTTT	12	.	.	TRBV6-6	TRBJ2-2
CASSSSKPGPWADTQYF	TGTGCCAGCTCATCATCCAAACCAGGGCCGTGGGCAGATACGCAGTATTTT	17	once	.	TRBV18	TRBJ2-3
CSVKTGGRYGYTF	TGCAGCGTTAAAACAGGGGGGAGATATGGCTACACCTTC	13	.	TRBD1	TRBV29-1	TRBJ1-2
CAWSVGWGTTNTGELFF	TGTGCCTGGAGTGTAGGGTGGGGGACAACGAACACCGGGGAGCTGTTTTTT	17	.	.	TRBV30	TRBJ2-2
CSASGWGSLAKNIQYF	TGCAGTGCTAGTGGATGGGGCTCACTAGCCAAAAACATTCAGTACTTC	16	few	.	TRBV20-1	TRBJ2-4
CAMPPGSSTEAFF	TGTGCCATGCCCCCCGGGTCGTCCACTGAAGCTTTCTTT	13	.	.	TRBV10-3	TRBJ1-1
CASSYVGQLAYEQYF	TGTGCCAGCAGTTACGTAGGACAGTTGGCCTACGAGCAGTACTTC	15	.	.	TRBV6-5	TRBJ2-7
CASSPDRGSGYTF	TGTGCCAGCAGCCCGGACAGGGGAAGTGGCTACACCTTC	13	.	TRBD1	TRBV2	TRBJ1-2
CASSLGQGIHQPQHF	TGTGCCAGCAGCTTGGGGCAGGGGATCCATCAGCCCCAGCATTTT	15	once	.	TRBV5-6	TRBJ1-5
CASSETGVQTQYF	TGCGCCAGCAGTGAAACAGGGGTACAGACCCAGTACTTC	13	few	TRBD1	TRBV10-1	TRBJ2-5
CASNANGQNYGYTF	TGTGCCAGCAACGCAAACGGACAGAACTATGGCTACACCTTC	14	.	.	TRBV5-6	TRBJ1-2
CASSPSGGDQPQHF	TGCGCCAGCAGCCCCTCTGGAGGGGATCAGCCCCAGCATTTT	14	.	.	TRBV4-1	TRBJ1-5
CASSQDRGQSYEQYF	TGCGCCAGCAGCCAAGATAGGGGACAGTCCTACGAGCAGTACTTC	15	once	TRBD1	TRBV4-1	TRBJ2-7
CASSLDRADEQFF	TGTGCCAGCAGCTTGGACAGGGCTGATGAGCAGTTCTTC	13	.	.	TRBV5-6	TRBJ2-1
CASMGGTGQGGRSGELFF	TGTGCCAGTATGGGGGGGACCGGACAGGGCGGTAGGTCCGGGGAGCTGTTTTTT	18	.	.	TRBV19	TRBJ2-2
CAISSGQGFTDTQYF	TGTGCCATCAGTAGCGGACAGGGGTTCACAGATACGCAGTATTTT	15	.	TRBD1	TRBV10-3	TRBJ2-3
CASSATYSSGGAGETQYF	TGTGCCAGCAGTGCAACGTATTCTAGCGGGGGGGCTGGAGAGACCCAGTACTTC	18	.	TRBD2	TRBV2	TRBJ2-5
CASSVEGTPGYNEQFF	TGTGCCAGCAGCGTAGAGGGGACTCCCGGCTACAATGAGCAGTTCTTC	16	once	.	TRBV9	TRBJ2-1
CASSLRRRTNEQFF	TGTGCCAGCAGCTTAAGAAGAAGGACTAATGAGCAGTTCTTC	14	.	.	TRBV7-2	TRBJ2-1
CASSPTGGRLDTEAFF	TGTGCCAGCAGCCCAACGGGGGGCAGGTTGGACACTGAAGCTTTCTTT	16	.	.	TRBV7-9	TRBJ1-1
CASSLMLAAEAFF	TGTGCCAGCAGCTTAATGTTGGCAGCGGAAGCTTTCTTT	13	.	.	TRBV7-3	TRBJ1-1
CASSIPGGPSPQYF	TGTGCCAGTAGTATCCCAGGGGGCCCCTCGCCCCAGTACTTC	14	.	TRBD1	TRBV19	TRBJ2-5
CASSPRGTSGTQETQYF	TGTGCCAGCTCACCTCGAGGGACTAGCGGGACCCAAGAGACCCAGTACTTC	17	.	TRBD2	TRBV18	TRBJ2-5
CASSEPGQGARNTEAFF	TGTGCCAGCAGTGAACCGGGACAGGGGGCGAGGAACACTGAAGCTTTCTTT	17	.	TRBD1	TRBV6-1	TRBJ1-1
CASSEQATTDTQYF	TGTGCCAGCAGTGAACAGGCCACCACAGATACGCAGTATTTT	14	.	.	TRBV6-1	TRBJ2-3
CASSLARAGGDTQYF	TGCGCCAGCAGCCTGGCGAGGGCGGGAGGAGATACGCAGTATTTT	15	.	TRBD2	TRBV5-1	TRBJ2-3
CASSQDLSGANVLTF	TGTGCCAGCAGCCAAGATCTTTCTGGGGCCAACGTCCTGACTTTC	15	.	.	TRBV3-1/TRBV3-2	TRBJ2-6
CASSSTSGVTDTQYF	TGTGCCAGTAGTAGTACTAGCGGTGTCACAGATACGCAGTATTTT	15	.	TRBD2	TRBV19	TRBJ2-3
CASSLTGQGSSYNSPLHF	TGTGCCAGCTCACTCACCGGGCAGGGGAGCTCCTATAATTCACCCCTCCACTTT	18	.	.	TRBV18	TRBJ1-6
CASSKTGTNQPQHF	TGTGCCAGCAGCAAAACAGGGACCAATCAGCCCCAGCATTTT	14	.	.	TRBV6-4	TRBJ1-5
CASPNGGWCDNQPQHF	TGTGCCAGCCCCAACGGGGGATGGTGTGACAATCAGCCCCAGCATTTT	16	.	.	TRBV14	TRBJ1-5
CASSPDRNEDYEQYF	TGTGCCAGCAGCCCTGACAGGAATGAGGACTACGAGCAGTACTTC	15	.	.	TRBV3-1/TRBV3-2	TRBJ2-7
CASSQDLGSANEKLFF	TGTGCCAGCAGCCAAGATCTCGGGTCGGCTAATGAAAAACTGTTTTTT	16	.	.	TRBV3-1/TRBV3-2	TRBJ1-4
CALGNEGNTEAFF	TGTGCCTTAGGCAACGAGGGGAACACTGAAGCTTTCTTT	13	.	.	TRBV10-3	TRBJ1-1
CASSLGPYGNEQFF	TGTGCCAGCAGCTTAGGTCCCTACGGCAATGAGCAGTTCTTC	14	.	.	TRBV11-2	TRBJ2-1
CASSSRQFRFLGTEAFF	TGTGCCAGCAGCTCGAGGCAGTTCCGGTTCTTGGGTACTGAAGCTTTCTTT	17	few	.	TRBV27	TRBJ1-1